Shown below are 11 T cell receptor beta chains from a single sample sequenced in a study of OX40 agonist ivuxolimab in advanced cancers. TCRdb's table, derived via immunoSEQ multiplex PCR, lists solely in-frame clones and lacks some. The data contain 46,000 or so clones, approximately 88% of them singletons. The input for sequencing was CD4+ or CD8+ T cells sorted from blood, taken in a trial of the OX40 agonist ivuxolimab. These receptors were obtained from an adult with an advanced solid tumor such as melanoma, head and neck, liver or kidney cancer.

This clone came up once. The gene calls are TRBV9 and TRBJ2-1; 9 bases line up with TRBD2. The ends lost 0 bases at V and 8 bases at J; junction bases unmatched: 6. CDR1 and CDR2 (germline): SGDLS, YYNGEE. The CDR3 totals 15 residues. CDR3 amino acids: CASSVDVSGSYEQFF. CDR3 bases: TGTGCCAGCAGCGTAGATGTTAGCGGGAGTTATGAGCAGTTCTTC.

This chain links TRBV6-5 with TRBJ2-3; D is undetermined. This CDR3 has 14 residues. The V and J ends lost 4 bases and 2 bases respectively, with 10 bases between them. CDR1 MNHEY and CDR2 SVGAGI come from the germline V gene. The CDR3, as DNA: TGTGCCAGCAGTTTTGGAAAACTCACAGATACGCAGTATTTT. Protein sequence: CASSFGKLTDTQYF.

CDR3 region: CASSAPDINYGYTF. DNA of the CDR3: TGTGCCAGTAGCGCCCCGGACATTAACTATGGCTACACCTTC. This chain joins TRBV19 and TRBJ1-2; maybe TRBD1 (5 bases). V lost 6 bases to trimming and J lost 1 base, with 12 bases between them. Germline loops: CDR1 LNHDA, CDR2 SQIVND (reference sequence). CDR3 length: 14 residues.

The chain employs TRBV19 and TRBJ1-5, with a weak D call TRBD1 (6 bases). This CDR3 is built from 14 residues. Germline loops: CDR1 LNHDA, CDR2 SQIVND (reference sequence). The germline V and J ends were trimmed by 3 bases and 0 bases, with 6 bases remaining between them. CDR3 loop: CASSMDSSNQPQHF. The CDR3 region has the DNA TGTGCCAGTAGTATGGACAGTAGCAATCAGCCCCAGCATTTT.

The rearrangement links TRBV19 to TRBJ1-1, with D uncertain. The V end was cut by 3 bases, the J end by 8 bases, with 13 bases between. The CDR3 length is 13 residues. Germline V CDR1 and CDR2: LNHDA, SQIVND (reference sequence). CDR3 sequence: CASSIDFGREAFF. In DNA, the CDR3 is TGTGCCAGTAGTATTGATTTTGGGAGAGAAGCTTTCTTT.

The chain joins TRBV25-1 to TRBJ2-2, with a weak D call TRBD2 (5 bases). The germline CDR1 and CDR2 sequences are MGHDK and SYGVNS. This CDR3 is 15 amino acids long. V was shortened by 4 bases and J by 6 bases, with 15 bases between the two germline ends. The CDR3 DNA sequence: TGTGCCAGCAGTGGTCAGGAGGCTCGAGCCGGGGAGCTGTTTTTT. This gives the protein CASSGQEARAGELFF.

The V call is TRBV7-6, the J call TRBJ1-2; a possible D gene is TRBD1 (5 bases). Germline V gives CDR1 SGHVS, CDR2 FNYEAQ. CDR3 length equals 13 residues. V gave up 8 bases and J gave up 5 bases, with 15 bases separating them. CDR3 residues: CASCMGGYYGYTF. The CDR3 nucleotides are TGTGCCAGCTGCATGGGGGGTTATTATGGCTACACCTTC.

V usage is TRBV19 and J usage is TRBJ1-4; 10 bases line up with TRBD1. The CDR3 has 17 residues. Looked up from germline, CDR1 is LNHDA and CDR2 is SQIVND (reference sequence). V was clipped by 6 bases and J by 1 base; unmatched bases: 8. CDR3 bases: TGTGCCAGTAGCCCCCCCTGGACAGGGGGAACTAATGAAAAACTGTTTTTT. Translating gives CASSPPWTGGTNEKLFF.

The chain combines TRBV5-6 with TRBJ1-5; TRBD1 matches 11 bases. This CDR3 spans 14 amino acids. The trim removed 2 bases at V and 7 bases at J, leaving 2 bases unmatched. In germline, CDR1 is SGHDT, CDR2 YYEEEE. CDR3: CASSFGTGGQPQHF. The CDR3 nucleotides read TGTGCCAGCAGCTTTGGGACAGGGGGACAGCCCCAGCATTTT.

This clone was counted once. V gene TRBV7-8 combines with J gene TRBJ1-1; 7 bases are shared with TRBD1. CDR3 length: 15 residues. Germline V lookup: CDR1 SGHVS, CDR2 FQNEAQ. V shed 2 bases, J shed 2 bases, and the junction held 5 bases outside the gene matches. The CDR3 DNA sequence: TGTGCCAGCAGCTTATTAGACAGGGAAAACACTGAAGCTTTCTTT. Protein product: CASSLLDRENTEAFF.

The gene calls are TRBV6-6 and TRBJ1-1; D is undetermined. Germline-derived CDR1 and CDR2 are MNHNY and SVGAGI (reference sequence). V lost 3 bases, J lost 7 bases, and 12 bases lay in between. The CDR3 runs to 13 residues. The CDR3 loop is CASSYGPPSEAFF. The CDR3 nucleotides are TGTGCCAGCAGTTATGGTCCGCCAAGTGAAGCTTTCTTT.